Shown below are 4 T cell receptor beta chains from a single sample sequenced in a study of blood T cell repertoires in COVID-19. The table came from immunoSEQ multiplex PCR; TCRdb's copy has only in-frame clones and leaves some out. The data contain about 160,000 clones, 79% of them singletons. Sequenced input: peripheral blood. The source is a woman aged 55 to 70 with COVID-19, enrolled during active disease.

The chain couples TRBV28 to TRBJ2-1; TRBD2 is a possible D gene (5 bases). The germline V and J ends were trimmed by 1 base and 0 bases, with 16 bases remaining between them. This CDR3 has 18 residues. Germline V gene sequence: CDR1 MDHEN, CDR2 SYDVKM. The CDR3 region is CASSLFASPHSSYNEQFF. Written as DNA, the CDR3 is TGTGCCAGCAGTTTATTCGCTAGCCCACATAGCTCCTACAATGAGCAGTTCTTC.

V is TRBV5-1 and J is TRBJ2-3, with TRBD1 matching over 7 bases. The germline gives CDR1 SGHRS, CDR2 YFSETQ. Losses at the gene ends were 5 bases for V and 4 bases for J; bases not matched to a gene: 4. The CDR3 contains 13 residues. In DNA, the CDR3 is TGCGCCAGCAGATCCACAGGGGCAGATACGCAGTATTTT. Its protein product is CASRSTGADTQYF.

V gene TRBV7-9 combines with J gene TRBJ2-3; 7 bases agree with TRBD1. The J segment lost 6 bases and the V segment lost 5 bases, leaving 17 bases of the junction unmatched. The germline gives CDR1 SEHNR, CDR2 FQNEAQ (reference sequence). The CDR3 has 17 residues. CDR3 in amino acids: CASSISRGGQGWDTQYF. The CDR3 DNA follows: TGTGCCAGCAGCATCTCTCGAGGGGGCCAGGGTTGGGATACGCAGTATTTT.

The J gene is TRBJ2-1, the V gene TRBV29-1; 7 bases agree with TRBD1. Looked up from germline, CDR1 is SQVTM and CDR2 is ANQGSEA. CDR3 length: 13 amino acids. Trimming at V came to 5 bases and at J to 2 bases, leaving 3 bases not matched to a gene. CDR3 in amino acids: CSVQGVTYNEQFF. The CDR3 region has the DNA TGCAGCGTTCAGGGGGTTACCTACAATGAGCAGTTCTTC.